The clone carrying this T cell receptor beta chain was seen a handful of times. Specified time point: newly diagnosed GD, antithyroid drugs for less than 3 months. The authors made the TCR library using RNA they extracted from PBMCs. Through Arm-PCR of CDR3 regions and iRepertoire HTBI primers, TCR beta libraries were built. TCRdb recomputed calls from the multiplex PCR reads with MiXCR, one row per CDR3 protein. Counted here are 400,000 to 650,000 distinct CDR3 sequences, about 15% occurring once; the ten biggest clones make up 20% to 25%. This CDR3 region has 16 residues. The V gene end was trimmed by 2 bases and the J gene end by 0 bases; junction bases not matched to a gene: 3. Germline-derived CDR1 and CDR2 are LNHNV and YYDKDF (reference sequence). The sample belongs to a study of regulatory T cells in long-lasting Graves disease. These same records also appear under a second study, on T cells in Graves' hyperthyroidism and ophthalmopathy.

The genes are TRBV15 and TRBJ2-1; 8 nucleotides align to TRBD2. Sample: peripheral blood mononuclear cells (PBMCs), taken at new diagnosis, from a patient treated with antithyroid drugs. This TCR derives from a woman aged 40 to 65 with Graves disease. CDR3 nucleotide sequence: TGTGCCACCAGCAGACTAGCGGGCATCTCCTACAATGAGCAGTTCTTC. It codes for CATSRLAGISYNEQFF.